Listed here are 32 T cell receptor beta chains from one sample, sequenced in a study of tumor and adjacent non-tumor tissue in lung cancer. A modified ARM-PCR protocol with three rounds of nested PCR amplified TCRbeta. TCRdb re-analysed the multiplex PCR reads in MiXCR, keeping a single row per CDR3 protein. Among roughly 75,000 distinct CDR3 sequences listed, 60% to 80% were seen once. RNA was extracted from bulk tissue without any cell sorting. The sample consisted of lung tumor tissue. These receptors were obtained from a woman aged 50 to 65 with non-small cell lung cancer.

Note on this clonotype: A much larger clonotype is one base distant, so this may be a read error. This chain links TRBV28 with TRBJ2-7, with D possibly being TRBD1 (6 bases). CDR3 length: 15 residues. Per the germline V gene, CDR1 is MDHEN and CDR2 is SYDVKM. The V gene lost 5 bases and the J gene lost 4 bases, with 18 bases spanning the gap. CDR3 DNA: TGTGCCAGCAGTCCCACATGGAGAGGGGGATACGAGCAGTACTTC. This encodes CASSPTWRGGYEQYF.

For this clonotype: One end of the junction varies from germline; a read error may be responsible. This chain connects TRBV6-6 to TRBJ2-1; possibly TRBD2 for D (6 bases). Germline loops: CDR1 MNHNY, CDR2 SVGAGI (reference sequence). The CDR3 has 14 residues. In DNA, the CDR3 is TGTGCCAGCAGTTTTTCGACTAGTGGGAGTGAGCAGTTGTTC. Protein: CASSFSTSGSEQLF.

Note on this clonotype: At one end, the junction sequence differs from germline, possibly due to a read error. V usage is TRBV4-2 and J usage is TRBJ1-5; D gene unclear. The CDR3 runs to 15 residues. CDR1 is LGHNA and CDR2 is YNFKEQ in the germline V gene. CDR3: CASSHDLTSNQPQHF. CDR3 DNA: TGTGCCAGTAGCCACGACCTCACTAGCAATCAGCCTCAGCATTTT.

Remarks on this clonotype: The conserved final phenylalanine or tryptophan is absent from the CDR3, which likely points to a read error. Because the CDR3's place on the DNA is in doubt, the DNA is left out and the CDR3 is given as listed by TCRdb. CDR3 protein: CASSYSTGTDQPQHS. The gene calls are TRBV6-5 and TRBJ1-5; the table gives TRBD1 as D, unverified against the DNA. Including both end residues, the CDR3 is 15 amino acids long. The germline V gene has CDR1 MNHEY and CDR2 SVGAGI.

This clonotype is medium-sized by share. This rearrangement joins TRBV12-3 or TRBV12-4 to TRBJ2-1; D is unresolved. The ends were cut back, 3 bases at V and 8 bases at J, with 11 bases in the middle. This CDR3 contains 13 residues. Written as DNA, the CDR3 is TGTGCCAGCAGTTTTAATGTCGGCGATGAGCAGTTCTTC. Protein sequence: CASSFNVGDEQFF.

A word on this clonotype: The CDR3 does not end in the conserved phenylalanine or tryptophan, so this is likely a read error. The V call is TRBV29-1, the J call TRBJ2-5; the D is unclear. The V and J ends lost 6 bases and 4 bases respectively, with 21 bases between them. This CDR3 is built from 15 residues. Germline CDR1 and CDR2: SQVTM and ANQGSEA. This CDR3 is CSVFIRMRARETQYI. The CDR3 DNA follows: TGCAGCGTCTTTATAAGAATGAGAGCACGAGAGACCCAGTACATC.

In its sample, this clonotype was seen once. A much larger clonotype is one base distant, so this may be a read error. The CDR3 sequence: CASSLPREETRYF. As DNA, the CDR3 is TGTGCCAGCAGCCTACCCAGGGAGGAGACCCGGTACTTC. The rearrangement uses TRBV7-8 and TRBJ2-5; TRBD2 is a possible D gene (6 bases). CDR3 length: 13 residues. The germline CDR1 and CDR2 sequences are SGHVS and FQNEAQ.

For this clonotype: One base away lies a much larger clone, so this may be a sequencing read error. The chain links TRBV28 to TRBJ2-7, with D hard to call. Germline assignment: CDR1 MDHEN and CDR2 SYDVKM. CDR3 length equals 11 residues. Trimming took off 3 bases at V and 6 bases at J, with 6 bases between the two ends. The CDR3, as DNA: TGTGCCAGCAGTTTTCGGAGCGAGCAGTACTTC. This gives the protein CASSFRSEQYF.

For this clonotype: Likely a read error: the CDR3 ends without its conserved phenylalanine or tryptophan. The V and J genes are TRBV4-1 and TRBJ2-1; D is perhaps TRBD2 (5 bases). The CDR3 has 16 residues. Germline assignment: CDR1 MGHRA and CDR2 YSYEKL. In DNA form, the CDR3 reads TGCGCCAGCAGCCAAGAGTTGGGGAGCTCATACAATGATCAGTTCATC. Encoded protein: CASSQELGSSYNDQFI.

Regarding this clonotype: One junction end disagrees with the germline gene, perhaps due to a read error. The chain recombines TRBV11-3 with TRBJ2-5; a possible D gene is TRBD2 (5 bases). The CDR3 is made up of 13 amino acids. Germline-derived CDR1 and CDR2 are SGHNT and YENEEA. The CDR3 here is CVSSFGVGEVQYF. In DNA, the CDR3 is TGCGTCAGCAGCTTTGGTGTGGGAGAGGTCCAGTACTTC.

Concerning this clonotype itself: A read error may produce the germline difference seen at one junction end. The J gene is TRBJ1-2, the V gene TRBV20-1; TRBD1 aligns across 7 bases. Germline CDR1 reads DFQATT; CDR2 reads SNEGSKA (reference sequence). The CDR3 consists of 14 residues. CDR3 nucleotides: TGCGGTGCATCAAACAGGGGCTTCAACTATGGCTACACCTTC. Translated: CGASNRGFNYGYTF.

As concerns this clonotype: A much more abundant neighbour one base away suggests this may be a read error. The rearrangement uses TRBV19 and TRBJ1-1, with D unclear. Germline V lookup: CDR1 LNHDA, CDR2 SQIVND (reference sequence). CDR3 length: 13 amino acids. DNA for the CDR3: TGTGACAGCTCAAAAGGTTTGGGGACTGAAGCTTTCTTT. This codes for CDSSKGLGTEAFF.

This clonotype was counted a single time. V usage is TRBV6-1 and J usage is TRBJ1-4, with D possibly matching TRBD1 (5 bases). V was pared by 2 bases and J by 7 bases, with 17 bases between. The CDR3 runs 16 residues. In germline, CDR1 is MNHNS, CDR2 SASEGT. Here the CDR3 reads CASSETSPGQGEKLFF. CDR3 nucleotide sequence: TGTGCCAGCAGTGAAACTTCGCCGGGGCAGGGTGAAAAACTGTTTTTT.

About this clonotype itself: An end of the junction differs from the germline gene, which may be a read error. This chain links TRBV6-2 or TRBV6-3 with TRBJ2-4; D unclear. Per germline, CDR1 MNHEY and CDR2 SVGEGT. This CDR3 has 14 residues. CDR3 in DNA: TGTGCCAGCAGTCCCCACGAGTGGCAAAACATTCGGTACTTC. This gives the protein CASSPHEWQNIRYF.

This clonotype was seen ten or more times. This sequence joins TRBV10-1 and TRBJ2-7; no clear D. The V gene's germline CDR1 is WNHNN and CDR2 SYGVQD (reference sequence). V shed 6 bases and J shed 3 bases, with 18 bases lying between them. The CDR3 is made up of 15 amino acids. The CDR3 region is CASSPGSNRDYEQYF. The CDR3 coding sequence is TGCGCCAGCAGCCCCGGGTCAAATAGGGACTACGAGCAGTACTTC.

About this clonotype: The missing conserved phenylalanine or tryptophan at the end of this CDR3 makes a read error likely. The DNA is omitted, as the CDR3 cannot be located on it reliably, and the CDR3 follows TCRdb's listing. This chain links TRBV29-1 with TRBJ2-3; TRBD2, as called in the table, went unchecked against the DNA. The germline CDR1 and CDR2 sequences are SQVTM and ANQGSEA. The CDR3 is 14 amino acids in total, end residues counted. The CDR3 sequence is CSVSSGRESNTRYL.

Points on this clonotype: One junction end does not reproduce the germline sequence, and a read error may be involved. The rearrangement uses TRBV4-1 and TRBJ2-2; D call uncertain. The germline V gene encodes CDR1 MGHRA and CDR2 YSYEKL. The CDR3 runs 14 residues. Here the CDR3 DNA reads TGCGCCAGCCGCACGGGTAGGAACACCGGCGAGCTGTTTTTT. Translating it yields CASRTGRNTGELFF.

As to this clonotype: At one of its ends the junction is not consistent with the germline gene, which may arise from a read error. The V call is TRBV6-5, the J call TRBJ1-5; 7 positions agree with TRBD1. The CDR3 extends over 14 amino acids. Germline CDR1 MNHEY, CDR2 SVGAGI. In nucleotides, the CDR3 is TGTGCCAGTAGCCGCGAACAGGGGAATCAGCACCAGCATTTT. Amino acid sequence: CASSREQGNQHQHF.

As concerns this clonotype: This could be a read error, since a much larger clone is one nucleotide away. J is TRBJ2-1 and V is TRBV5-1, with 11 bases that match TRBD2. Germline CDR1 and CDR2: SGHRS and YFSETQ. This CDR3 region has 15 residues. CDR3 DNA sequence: TGCGCCATCAGCTTGGGACTAGCGGCGTACAATGAGCAGTTCTTC. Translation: CAISLGLAAYNEQFF.

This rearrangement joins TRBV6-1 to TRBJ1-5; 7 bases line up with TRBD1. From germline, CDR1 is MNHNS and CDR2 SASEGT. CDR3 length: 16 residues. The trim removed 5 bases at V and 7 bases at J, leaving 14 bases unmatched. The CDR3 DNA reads TGTGCCAGCAGTCACCTACTGACAGGGTACAACCAGCCCCAGCATTTT. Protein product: CASSHLLTGYNQPQHF.

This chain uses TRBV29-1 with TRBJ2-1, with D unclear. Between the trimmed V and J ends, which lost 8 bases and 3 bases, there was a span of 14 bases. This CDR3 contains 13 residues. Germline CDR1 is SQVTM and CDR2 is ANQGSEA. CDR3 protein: CSILKGCYNEQFF. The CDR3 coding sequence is TGCAGCATCTTAAAGGGTTGCTACAATGAGCAGTTCTTC.

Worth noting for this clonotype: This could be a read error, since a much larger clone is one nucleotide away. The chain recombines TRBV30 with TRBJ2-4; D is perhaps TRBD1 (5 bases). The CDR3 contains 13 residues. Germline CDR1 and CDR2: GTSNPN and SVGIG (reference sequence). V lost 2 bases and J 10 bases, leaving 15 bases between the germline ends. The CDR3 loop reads CAWSIIGANIQYF. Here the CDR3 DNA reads TGTGCCTGGAGTATCATTGGGGCCAATATTCAGTACTTC.

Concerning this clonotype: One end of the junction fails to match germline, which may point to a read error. CDR3 nucleotide sequence: TGTGCCAGCAGCTACGGAGCGTGGACTCAGTTGAACACCGGGGAACTGTTTTTT. Protein sequence: CASSYGAWTQLNTGELFF. The chain uses TRBV11-1 and TRBJ2-2, with D tentatively TRBD2 (5 bases). Per germline, CDR1 SGHAT and CDR2 FQDESV (reference sequence). The CDR3 covers 18 residues.

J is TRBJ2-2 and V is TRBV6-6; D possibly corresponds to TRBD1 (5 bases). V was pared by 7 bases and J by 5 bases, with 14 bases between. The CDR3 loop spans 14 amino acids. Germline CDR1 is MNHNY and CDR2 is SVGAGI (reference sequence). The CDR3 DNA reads TGTGCCAGCAATAAAGTGCAGGGAACCGGGGAGCTGTTTTTT. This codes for CASNKVQGTGELFF.

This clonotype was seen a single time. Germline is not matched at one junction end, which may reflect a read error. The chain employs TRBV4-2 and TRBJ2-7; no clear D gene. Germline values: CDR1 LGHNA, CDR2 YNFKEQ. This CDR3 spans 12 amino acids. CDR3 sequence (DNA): TGTGCCAGCAGGGATAAGACCTACGATCAGTACTTC. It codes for CASRDKTYDQYF.

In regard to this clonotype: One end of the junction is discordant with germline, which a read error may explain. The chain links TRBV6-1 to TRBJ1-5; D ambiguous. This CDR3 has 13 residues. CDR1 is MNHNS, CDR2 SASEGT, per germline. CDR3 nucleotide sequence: TGTGCCAGCACTGAGAGTACAGATCAGCACCAGCATTTT. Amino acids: CASTESTDQHQHF.

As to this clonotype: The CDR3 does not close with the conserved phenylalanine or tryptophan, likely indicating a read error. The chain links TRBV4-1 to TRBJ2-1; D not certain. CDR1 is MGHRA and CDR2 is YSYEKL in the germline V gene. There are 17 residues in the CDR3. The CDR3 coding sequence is TGCGCCAGCAGCCTCAGCTCATTGTATGGCTCCTACAATGACCAGTTCATC. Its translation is CASSLSSLYGSYNDQFI.

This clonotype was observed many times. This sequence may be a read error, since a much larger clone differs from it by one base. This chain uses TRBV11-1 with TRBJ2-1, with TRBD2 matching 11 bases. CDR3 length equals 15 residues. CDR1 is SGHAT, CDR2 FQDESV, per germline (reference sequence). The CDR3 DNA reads TGTGCCAGCAGCCCCGGGACTAGCGGCGACAATGAGCGGTTCTTC. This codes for CASSPGTSGDNERFF.

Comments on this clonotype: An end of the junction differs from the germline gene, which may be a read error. CDR3 coding DNA: TGCACCAGCACGGGGAGTTACCCAACTAATGAAAAACTGTTTTTT. It translates to CTSTGSYPTNEKLFF. The chain recombines TRBV4-1 with TRBJ1-4; D ambiguous. Germline CDR1 is MGHRA and CDR2 is YSYEKL. CDR3 length: 15 residues.

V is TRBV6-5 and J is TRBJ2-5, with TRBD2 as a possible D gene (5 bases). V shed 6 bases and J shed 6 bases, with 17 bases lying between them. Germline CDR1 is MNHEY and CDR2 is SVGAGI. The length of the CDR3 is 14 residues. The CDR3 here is CASRNGVLGKTQYF. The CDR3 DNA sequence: TGTGCCAGCAGGAACGGGGTCCTGGGGAAGACCCAGTACTTC.

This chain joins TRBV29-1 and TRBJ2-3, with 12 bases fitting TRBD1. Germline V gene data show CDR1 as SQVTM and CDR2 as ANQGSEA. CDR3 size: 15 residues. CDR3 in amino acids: CRVEIRDRGRETQYF. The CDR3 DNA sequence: TGCAGAGTAGAAATTCGGGACAGGGGGCGGGAAACGCAGTATTTT.

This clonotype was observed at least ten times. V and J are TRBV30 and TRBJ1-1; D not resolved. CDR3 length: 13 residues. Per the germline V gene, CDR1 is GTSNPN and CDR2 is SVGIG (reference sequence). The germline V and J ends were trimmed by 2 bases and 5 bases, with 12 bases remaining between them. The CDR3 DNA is TGTGCCTGGAGTACCCACAGCAGGACTGAAGCTTTCTTT. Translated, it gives CAWSTHSRTEAFF.